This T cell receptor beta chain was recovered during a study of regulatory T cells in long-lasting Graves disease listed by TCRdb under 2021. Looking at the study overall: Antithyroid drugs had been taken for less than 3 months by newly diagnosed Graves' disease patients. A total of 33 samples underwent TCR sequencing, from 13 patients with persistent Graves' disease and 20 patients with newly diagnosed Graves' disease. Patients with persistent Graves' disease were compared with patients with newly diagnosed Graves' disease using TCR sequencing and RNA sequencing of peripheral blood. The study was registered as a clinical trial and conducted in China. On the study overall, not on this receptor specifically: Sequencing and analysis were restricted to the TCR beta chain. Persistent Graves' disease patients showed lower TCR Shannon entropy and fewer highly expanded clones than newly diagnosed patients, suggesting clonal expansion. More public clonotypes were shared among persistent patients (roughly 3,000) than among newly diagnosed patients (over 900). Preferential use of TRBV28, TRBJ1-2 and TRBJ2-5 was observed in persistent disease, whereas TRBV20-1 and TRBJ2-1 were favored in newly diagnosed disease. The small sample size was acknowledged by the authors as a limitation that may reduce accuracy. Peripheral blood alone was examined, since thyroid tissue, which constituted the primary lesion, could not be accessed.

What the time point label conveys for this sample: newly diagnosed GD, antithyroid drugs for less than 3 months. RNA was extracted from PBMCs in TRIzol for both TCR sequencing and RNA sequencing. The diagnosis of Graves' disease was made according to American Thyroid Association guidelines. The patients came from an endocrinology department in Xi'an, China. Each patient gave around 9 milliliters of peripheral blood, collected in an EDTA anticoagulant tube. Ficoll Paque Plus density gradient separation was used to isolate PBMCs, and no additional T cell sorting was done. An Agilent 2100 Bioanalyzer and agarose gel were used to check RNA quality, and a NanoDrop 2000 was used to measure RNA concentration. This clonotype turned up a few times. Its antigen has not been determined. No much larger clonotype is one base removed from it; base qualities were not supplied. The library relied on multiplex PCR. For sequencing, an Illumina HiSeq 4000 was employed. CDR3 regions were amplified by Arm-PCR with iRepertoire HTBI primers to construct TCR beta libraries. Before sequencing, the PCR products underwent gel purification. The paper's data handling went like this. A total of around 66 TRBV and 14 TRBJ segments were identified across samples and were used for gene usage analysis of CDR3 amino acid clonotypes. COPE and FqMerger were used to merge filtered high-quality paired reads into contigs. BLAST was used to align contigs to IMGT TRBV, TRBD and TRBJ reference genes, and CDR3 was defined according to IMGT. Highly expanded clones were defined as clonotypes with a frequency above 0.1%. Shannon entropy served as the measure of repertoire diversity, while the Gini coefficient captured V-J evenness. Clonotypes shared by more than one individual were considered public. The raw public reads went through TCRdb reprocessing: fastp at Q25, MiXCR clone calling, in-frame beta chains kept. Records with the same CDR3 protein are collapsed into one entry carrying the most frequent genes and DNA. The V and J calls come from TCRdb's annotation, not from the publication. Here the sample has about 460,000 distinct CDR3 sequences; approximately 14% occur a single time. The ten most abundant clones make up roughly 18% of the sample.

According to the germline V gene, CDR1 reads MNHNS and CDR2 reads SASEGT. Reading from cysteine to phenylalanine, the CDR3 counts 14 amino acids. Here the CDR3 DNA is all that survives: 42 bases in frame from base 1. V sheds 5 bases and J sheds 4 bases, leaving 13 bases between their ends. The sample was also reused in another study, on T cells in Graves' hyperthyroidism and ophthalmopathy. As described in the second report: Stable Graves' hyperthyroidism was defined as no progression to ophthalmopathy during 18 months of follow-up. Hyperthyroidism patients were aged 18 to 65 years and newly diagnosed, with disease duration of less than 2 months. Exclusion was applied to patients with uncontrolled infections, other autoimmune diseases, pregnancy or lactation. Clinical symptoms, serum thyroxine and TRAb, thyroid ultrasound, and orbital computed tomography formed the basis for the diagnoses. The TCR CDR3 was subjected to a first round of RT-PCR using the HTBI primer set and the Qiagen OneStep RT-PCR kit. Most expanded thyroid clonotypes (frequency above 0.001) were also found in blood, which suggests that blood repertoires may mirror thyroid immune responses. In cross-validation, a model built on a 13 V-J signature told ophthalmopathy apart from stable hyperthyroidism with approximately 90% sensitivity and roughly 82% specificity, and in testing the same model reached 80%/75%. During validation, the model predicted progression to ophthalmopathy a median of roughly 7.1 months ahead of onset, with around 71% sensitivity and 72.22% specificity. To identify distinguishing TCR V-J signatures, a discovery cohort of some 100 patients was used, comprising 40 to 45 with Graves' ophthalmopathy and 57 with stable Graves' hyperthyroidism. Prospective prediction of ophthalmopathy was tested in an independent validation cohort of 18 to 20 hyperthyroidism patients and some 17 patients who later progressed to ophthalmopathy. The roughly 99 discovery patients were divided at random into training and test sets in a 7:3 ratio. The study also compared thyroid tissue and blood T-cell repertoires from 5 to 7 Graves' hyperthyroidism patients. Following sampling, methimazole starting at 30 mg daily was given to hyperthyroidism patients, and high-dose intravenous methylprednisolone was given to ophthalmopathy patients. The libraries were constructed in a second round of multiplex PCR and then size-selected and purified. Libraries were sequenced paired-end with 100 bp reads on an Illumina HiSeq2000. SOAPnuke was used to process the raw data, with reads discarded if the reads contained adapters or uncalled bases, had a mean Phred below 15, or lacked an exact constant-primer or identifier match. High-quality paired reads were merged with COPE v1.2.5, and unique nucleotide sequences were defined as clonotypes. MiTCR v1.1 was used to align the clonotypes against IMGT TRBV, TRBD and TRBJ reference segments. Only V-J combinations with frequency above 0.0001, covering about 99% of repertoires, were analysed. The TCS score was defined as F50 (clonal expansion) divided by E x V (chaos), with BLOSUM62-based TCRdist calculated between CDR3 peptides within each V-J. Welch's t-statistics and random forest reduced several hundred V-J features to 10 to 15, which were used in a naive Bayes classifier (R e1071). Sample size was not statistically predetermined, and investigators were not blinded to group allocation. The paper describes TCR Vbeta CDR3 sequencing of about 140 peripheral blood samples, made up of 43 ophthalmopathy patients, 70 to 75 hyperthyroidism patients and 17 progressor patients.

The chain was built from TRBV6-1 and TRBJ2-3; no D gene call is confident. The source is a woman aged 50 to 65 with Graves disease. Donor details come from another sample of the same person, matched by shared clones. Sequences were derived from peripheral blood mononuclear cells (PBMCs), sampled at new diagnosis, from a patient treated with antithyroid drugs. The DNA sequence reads TGTGCCAGCAGTCCTCTAGGAAACGCAGATACGCAGTATTTT. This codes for CASSPLGNADTQYF.